A selection of T cell receptor beta chains follows, all from one sample in a study of beta chain features in type 1 diabetes. TCRdb keeps only in-frame clones here, not all; method: immunoSEQ multiplex PCR. The sample has some 330,000 clones, roughly an eighth seen once. Sequencing was done on a sample of naive CD4+ T cells from blood. The receptor set was obtained from a woman younger than 30 with type 1 diabetes. CDR3s include the opening cysteine and the closing phenylalanine or tryptophan. D genes are given only for firm matches. Not every row has a clone size; where given, it reads once, few, many or a size class.

J gene | clone size | V gene | D gene | CDR3 protein | CDR3 DNA
TRBJ2-7 | few | TRBV11-2 | TRBD2 | CASSLNLAGASSYEQYF | TGTGCCAGCAGCTTGAATCTAGCGGGGGCTAGCTCCTACGAGCAGTACTTC
TRBJ2-1 | - | TRBV2 | - | CASRLGGEQFF | TGTGCCAGCAGGCTGGGAGGAGAGCAGTTCTTC
TRBJ1-1 | few | TRBV5-1 | - | CASRMGRIYLNTEAFF | TGCGCCAGCCGTATGGGGCGGATTTATTTGAACACTGAAGCTTTCTTT
TRBJ2-7 | few | TRBV7-9 | - | CASSRAGPQYEQYF | TGTGCCAGCAGCCGAGCGGGCCCACAATACGAGCAGTACTTC
TRBJ1-2 | - | TRBV10-3 | TRBD1 | CAIKGTGSGGYTF | TGTGCCATCAAAGGGACAGGGAGTGGTGGCTACACCTTC
TRBJ2-1 | - | TRBV5-1 | TRBD2 | CASSSGTSGVNEQFF | TGCGCCAGCAGCTCTGGGACTAGCGGGGTCAATGAGCAGTTCTTC
TRBJ1-1 | - | TRBV29-1 | TRBD1 | CSARQGGMNTEAFF | TGCAGCGCCAGACAGGGGGGAATGAACACTGAAGCTTTCTTT
TRBJ2-1 | few | TRBV28 | TRBD2 | CASSLVTSGSPFF | TGTGCCAGCAGTTTAGTGACTAGCGGGTCGCCGTTCTTC
TRBJ1-2 | few | TRBV7-9 | TRBD1 | CASSLRDSDYGYTF | TGTGCCAGCAGCCTACGGGACAGCGACTATGGCTACACCTTC
TRBJ2-1 | few | TRBV5-1 | - | CASKPLAGPAYNEQFF | TGCGCCAGCAAACCCTTGGCGGGCCCTGCTTACAATGAGCAGTTCTTC